Detailed here is one T cell receptor (beta chain). The PCR used 60 Vbeta and 13 Jbeta primers. Assay: immunoSEQ multiplex PCR; the TCRdb copy retains only in-frame clones and omits some. The data contain about 120,000 clones, under 85% of them seen just once; the ten biggest clones take up roughly 9%. The data are from a study of cytomegalovirus exposure and HLA in healthy donors. In germline, CDR1 is SNHLY, CDR2 FYNNEI. The CDR3 spans 14 residues. V dropped 4 bases and J dropped 9 bases, with 17 bases sitting between them. V usage is TRBV2 and J usage is TRBJ2-3; possibly TRBD2 for D (6 bases). The sequenced material came from PBMCs. This receptor was obtained from a woman in her 50s in good health and CMV-seropositive. This CDR3 reads CASSVGRGELTQYF. Written as DNA, the CDR3 is TGTGCCAGCAGTGTCGGGCGGGGCGAACTGACGCAGTATTTT.